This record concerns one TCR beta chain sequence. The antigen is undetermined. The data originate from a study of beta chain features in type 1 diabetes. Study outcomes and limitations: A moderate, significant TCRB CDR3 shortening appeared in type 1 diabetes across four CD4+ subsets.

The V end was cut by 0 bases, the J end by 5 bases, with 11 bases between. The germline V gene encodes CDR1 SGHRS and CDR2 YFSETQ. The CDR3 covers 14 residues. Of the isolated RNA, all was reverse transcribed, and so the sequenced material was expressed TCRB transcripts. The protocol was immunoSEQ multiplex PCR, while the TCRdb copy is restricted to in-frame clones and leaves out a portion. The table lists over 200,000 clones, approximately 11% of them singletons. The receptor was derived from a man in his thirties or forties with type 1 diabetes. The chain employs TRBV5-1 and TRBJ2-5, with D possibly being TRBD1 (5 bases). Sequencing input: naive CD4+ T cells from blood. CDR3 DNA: TGCGCCAGCAGCTTGGAAGGGGTTGGGGAGACCCAGTACTTC. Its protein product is CASSLEGVGETQYF.